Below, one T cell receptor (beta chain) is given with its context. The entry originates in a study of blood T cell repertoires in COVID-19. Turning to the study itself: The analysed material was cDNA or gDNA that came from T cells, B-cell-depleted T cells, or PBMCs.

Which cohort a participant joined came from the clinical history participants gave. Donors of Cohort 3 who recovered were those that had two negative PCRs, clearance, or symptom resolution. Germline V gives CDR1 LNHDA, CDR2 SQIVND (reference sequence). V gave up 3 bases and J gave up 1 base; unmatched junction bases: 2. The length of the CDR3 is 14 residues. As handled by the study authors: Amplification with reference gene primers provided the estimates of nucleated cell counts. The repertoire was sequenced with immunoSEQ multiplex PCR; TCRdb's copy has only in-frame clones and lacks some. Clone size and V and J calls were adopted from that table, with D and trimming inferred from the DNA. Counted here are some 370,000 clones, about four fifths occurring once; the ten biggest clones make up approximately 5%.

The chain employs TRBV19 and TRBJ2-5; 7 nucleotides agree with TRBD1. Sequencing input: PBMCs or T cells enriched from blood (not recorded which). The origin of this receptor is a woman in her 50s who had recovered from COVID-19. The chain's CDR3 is CASSIGQVQETQYF. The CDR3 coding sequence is TGTGCCAGTAGTATTGGACAGGTCCAAGAGACCCAGTACTTC.